A single sample gave rise to the 25 T cell receptor beta chains below, sequenced in a study of blood T cells in healthy people across ages. With a J-beta primer mix and a sample-barcoded 5' primer, a second PCR ran about 6 to 11 cycles. TCRdb processed the 5' RACE reads anew with MiXCR; each CDR3 protein has one entry. Of fewer than 800,000 distinct CDR3 sequences listed, around a fifth are singletons. Sequencing was carried out using blood. Receptors originate from a man between 65 and 79 years old in good health.

The chain recombines TRBV20-1 with TRBJ2-5, with 8 bases identical to TRBD1. Germline lookup yields CDR1 DFQATT and CDR2 SNEGSKA (reference sequence). The CDR3 has 13 amino acids. Trimming took 4 bases from V and 2 from J; bases not matched to a gene: 3. The CDR3 spells CSAIRDRQETQYF. The CDR3 DNA sequence: TGCAGTGCTATCCGGGACAGGCAAGAGACCCAGTACTTC.

The chain employs TRBV10-2 and TRBJ2-3, with a possible D match to TRBD2 (6 bases). Germline V gene data show CDR1 as WSHSY and CDR2 as SAAADI. The CDR3 extends over 13 amino acids. V gave up 9 bases and J gave up 2 bases, with 12 bases separating them. The CDR3 sequence: CASVSGLTDTQYF. The CDR3 DNA is TGCGCCAGTGTTAGCGGTCTCACAGATACGCAGTATTTT.

This clonotype showed up many times. The genes are TRBV28 and TRBJ1-2; D not certain. CDR3 length: 13 residues. Germline V gives CDR1 MDHEN, CDR2 SYDVKM. Trimming removed 5 bases from V and 5 bases from J, with 12 bases in between. CDR3 in DNA: TGTGCCAGCAGTCCGTCGGGCGGATATGGCTACACCTTC. Residues: CASSPSGGYGYTF.

This rearrangement joins TRBV7-2 to TRBJ1-4; D uncertain. Trimming removed 5 bases from V and 7 bases from J, with 11 bases in between. The CDR3 spans 13 residues. Germline values: CDR1 SGHTA, CDR2 FQGNSA. CDR3 sequence reads: CASSPGIAEKLFF. In DNA, the CDR3 is TGTGCCAGCAGCCCTGGGATTGCTGAAAAACTGTTTTTT.

This clonotype occurred a few times. V usage is TRBV20-1 and J usage is TRBJ2-3, with 7 bases aligning to TRBD2. J was trimmed by 0 bases and V by 5 bases; bases with no gene match: 11. Germline CDR1 and CDR2: DFQATT and SNEGSKA (reference sequence). This CDR3 has 16 residues. As DNA, the CDR3 is TGCAGTGCTGATTCGCGGGAGCCCTCTAGCACAGATACGCAGTATTTT. Amino acids: CSADSREPSSTDTQYF.

Worth noting for this clonotype: One end of the junction does not line up with germline, which may come from a read error. This rearrangement joins TRBV15 to TRBJ2-5; D is unclear. CDR3 length equals 15 residues. The germline V gene has CDR1 LNHNV and CDR2 YYDKDF (reference sequence). CDR3 sequence reads: CATSRVGYPQEAQYF. The CDR3 nucleotides read TGTGCCACCAGCAGAGTGGGTTATCCTCAAGAGGCCCAGTACTTC.

V usage is TRBV6-2 or TRBV6-3 and J usage is TRBJ2-2; 7 bases agree with TRBD2. The CDR3 is 16 amino acids. CDR1 is MNHEY, CDR2 SVGEGT, per germline. V was clipped by 6 bases and J by 5 bases; unmatched bases: 12. The CDR3 DNA reads TGTGCCAGCAGCCATGGGACTACCCCTTTGACCGGGGAGCTGTTTTTT. Protein product: CASSHGTTPLTGELFF.

V gene TRBV5-1 combines with J gene TRBJ2-5; 8 bases fit TRBD2. V gave up 4 bases and J gave up 5 bases; unmatched junction bases: 13. Germline lookup yields CDR1 SGHRS and CDR2 YFSETQ. The CDR3 runs to 16 residues. CDR3 sequence reads: CASSPLTAGVAETQYF. CDR3 coding DNA: TGCGCCAGCAGCCCCCTCACAGCGGGGGTGGCGGAGACCCAGTACTTC.

J is TRBJ1-5 and V is TRBV12-3 or TRBV12-4, with 9 bases lining up with TRBD1. The CDR3 runs to 17 residues. J was trimmed by 3 bases and V by 6 bases; bases with no gene match: 12. CDR3 bases: TGTGCCAGCAGACCCCTTCCCGGGACAGGGAACAATCAGCCCCAGCATTTT. Residues: CASRPLPGTGNNQPQHF.

This chain uses TRBV7-2 with TRBJ2-2; no reliable D call. V lost 4 bases and J lost 2, with 11 bases in between. The CDR3 totals 15 residues. Germline CDR1 and CDR2: SGHTA and FQGNSA. DNA for the CDR3: TGTGCCAGCAGCTCAAGGGCCCGCAACACCGGGGAGCTGTTTTTT. Residues: CASSSRARNTGELFF.

This clonotype was seen a handful of times. The chain has TRBV20-1 and TRBJ2-1; TRBD2 aligns across 11 bases. This CDR3 comprises 15 residues. J lost 6 bases, V lost 4 bases, and 8 bases had no gene match. Germline V CDR1 and CDR2: DFQATT, SNEGSKA (reference sequence). The CDR3, as DNA: TGCAGTGCTATCCCCGTAGCGGGAGGGCCCAATGAGCAGTTCTTC. It translates to CSAIPVAGGPNEQFF.

The rearrangement uses TRBV20-1 and TRBJ2-1, with D unresolved. Trimming pared 2 bases from V and 4 bases from J, leaving 21 bases between. CDR3 size: 17 residues. Germline V gene sequence: CDR1 DFQATT, CDR2 SNEGSKA (reference sequence). CDR3 DNA: TGCAGTGCTAGACCTCCCCGAGGCCAGCCCAATTACAATGAGCAGTTCTTC. Protein product: CSARPPRGQPNYNEQFF.

This clonotype was counted a few times. The V call is TRBV7-9, the J call TRBJ2-3; D may be TRBD1 (6 bases). The CDR3 length is 15 residues. V gave up 1 base and J gave up 2 bases, with 10 bases separating them. The germline V gene encodes CDR1 SEHNR and CDR2 FQNEAQ (reference sequence). The CDR3 loop reads CASSLGDISTDTQYF. As DNA, the CDR3 is TGTGCCAGCAGCTTAGGGGACATATCCACAGATACGCAGTATTTT.

The CDR3 DNA is TGCAGTGCTAGTGGGGACAGGGGGCATACAGATACGCAGTATTTT. It translates to CSASGDRGHTDTQYF. The chain links TRBV20-1 to TRBJ2-3; 12 bases are shared with TRBD1. V shed 3 bases, J shed 3 bases, and the junction held 4 bases outside the gene matches. This CDR3 comprises 15 residues. CDR1 and CDR2 from the germline V gene are DFQATT and SNEGSKA (reference sequence).

This clonotype was recorded a few times. The CDR3 DNA is TGCGCCAGTACAGGCGGGGGGAATGAAAAACTGTTTTTT. Translating gives CASTGGGNEKLFF. The chain links TRBV5-1 to TRBJ1-4; D is perhaps TRBD1 (5 bases). CDR3 length: 13 residues. V was shortened by 8 bases and J by 5 bases, with 13 bases between the two germline ends. Germline V gene data show CDR1 as SGHRS and CDR2 as YFSETQ.

The J gene is TRBJ2-3, the V gene TRBV6-5; TRBD1 agrees at 7 bases. With V trimmed by 2 bases and J by 2 bases, 1 base remained unmatched. The CDR3 has 14 amino acids. CDR1 is MNHEY, CDR2 SVGAGI, per germline. DNA for the CDR3: TGTGCCAGCAGTTACGACAGGGCCACAGATACGCAGTATTTT. Residues: CASSYDRATDTQYF.

V and J are TRBV20-1 and TRBJ2-5, with D maybe TRBD1 (5 bases). CDR3 length: 13 amino acids. The germline CDR1 and CDR2 sequences are DFQATT and SNEGSKA (reference sequence). The germline V and J ends were trimmed by 6 bases and 2 bases, with 13 bases remaining between them. The CDR3 here is CSATRTSQETQYF. The CDR3 region has the DNA TGCAGTGCCACAAGGACAAGTCAAGAGACCCAGTACTTC.

This clonotype was counted only a few times. The rearrangement links TRBV29-1 to TRBJ2-7, with 8 nucleotides matching TRBD2. Per germline, CDR1 SQVTM and CDR2 ANQGSEA. V shed 3 bases and J 1 base; nucleotides not matched to a gene: 5. The CDR3 sequence is 14 residues long. CDR3 residues: CSVEHPGGSYEQYF. CDR3 nucleotide sequence: TGCAGCGTTGAGCATCCGGGGGGGTCCTACGAGCAGTACTTC.

This rearrangement joins TRBV7-2 to TRBJ2-3; no clear D. This CDR3 is built from 13 residues. Germline V gene data show CDR1 as SGHTA and CDR2 as FQGNSA. Trimming cost V 1 base and J 5 bases, with 7 bases left between them. CDR3 bases: TGTGCCAGCAGCTTAGATCGAGGAGATACGCAGTATTTT. It specifies CASSLDRGDTQYF.

The chain employs TRBV6-6 and TRBJ1-1; D remains ambiguous. The V gene lost 6 bases and the J gene lost 3 bases, with 5 bases spanning the gap. The CDR3 extends over 11 amino acids. Per the germline V gene, CDR1 is MNHNY and CDR2 is SVGAGI (reference sequence). CDR3 coding DNA: TGTGCCAGCAGACCCGACACTGAAGCTTTCTTT. Translation gives CASRPDTEAFF.

The J gene is TRBJ2-3, the V gene TRBV6-2 or TRBV6-3; D assignment may be TRBD1 or TRBD2 (5 bases each). Germline assignment: CDR1 MNHEY and CDR2 SVGEGT. The CDR3 runs 11 residues. The V end was cut by 5 bases, the J end by 7 bases, with 7 bases between. Here the CDR3 reads CASSGTYTQYF. The CDR3 DNA reads as TGTGCCAGCAGTGGGACCTATACGCAGTATTTT.

The rearrangement uses TRBV5-1 and TRBJ2-3; TRBD2 agrees at 7 bases. V was clipped by 4 bases and J by 0 bases; unmatched bases: 5. CDR1 and CDR2 (germline): SGHRS, YFSETQ. The CDR3 runs to 15 residues. The CDR3 region has the DNA TGCGCCAGCAGCCGAGCGGGGACTAGCACAGATACGCAGTATTTT. It translates to CASSRAGTSTDTQYF.

V is TRBV20-1 and J is TRBJ2-7; no reliable D call. The DNA matches TRBJ2-1 better at its end, which makes the J call doubtful. This CDR3 is built from 14 residues. Germline V lookup: CDR1 DFQATT, CDR2 SNEGSKA (reference sequence). In nucleotides, the CDR3 is TGCAGTGCTAGAGAGAGGCGGATAAACAATGAGCAGTTCTTC. Protein product: CSARERRINNEQFF.

The chain employs TRBV2 and TRBJ2-1, with TRBD1 as a possible D gene (5 bases). The end of the DNA aligns better with TRBJ2-5, so the J call may be wrong. There are 13 residues in the CDR3. CDR1 is SNHLY, CDR2 FYNNEI, per germline. The CDR3 region is CASCLFRDETQYF. CDR3 in DNA: TGTGCCAGCTGCTTGTTCAGGGATGAGACCCAGTACTTC.

The chain couples TRBV5-5 to TRBJ1-4; D unresolved. CDR1 is SGHKS and CDR2 is YYEKEE in the germline V gene (reference sequence). The CDR3 runs 14 residues. V was trimmed by 4 bases and J by 8 bases, leaving 15 bases between them. The chain's CDR3 is CASSRGVGGEKLFF. In DNA, the CDR3 is TGTGCCAGCAGCCGGGGAGTAGGAGGCGAAAAACTGTTTTTT.